What follows are 7 T cell receptor beta chains derived from one specimen sequenced in a study of cytomegalovirus exposure and HLA in healthy donors. PCR used 60 Vbeta primers and 13 Jbeta primers. Clones were sequenced by immunoSEQ multiplex PCR, and TCRdb holds only the in-frame ones, with some missing. Of roughly 99,000 clones listed, about 79% were seen once; the top ten hold over 2.5%. The material sequenced was PBMCs. The source is a male donor in good health and CMV-seropositive.

The chain joins TRBV5-4 to TRBJ2-3; D gene unclear. CDR3 size: 16 residues. V was clipped by 0 bases and J by 2 bases, with 13 bases between them. Germline-derived CDR1 and CDR2 are SGHNT and YYREEE (reference sequence). The CDR3 DNA sequence: TGTGCCAGCAGCTTGGCGATCCCTGGAGCCACAGATACGCAGTATTTT. Translation: CASSLAIPGATDTQYF. Based on the CDR3 plus reference TRBV5-4 and TRBJ2-3, the full variable domain is ETGVTQSPTHLIKTRGQQVTLRCSSQSGHNTVSWYQQALGQGPQFIFQYYREEENGRGNFPPRFSGLQFPNYSSELNVNALELDDSALYLCASSLAIPGATDTQYFGPGTRLTVL.

The CDR3 DNA follows: TGTGCCAGCAGTGAATATACGCTGGCCGAGCAGTTCTTC. As protein: CASSEYTLAEQFF. J is TRBJ2-1 and V is TRBV25-1; D call uncertain. V lost 0 bases and J 10 bases, leaving 10 bases between the germline ends. This CDR3 is built from 13 residues. Germline values: CDR1 MGHDK, CDR2 SYGVNS.

This clone was seen only once. The J gene is TRBJ1-3, the V gene TRBV7-2, with D perhaps matching TRBD1 (5 bases). The CDR3 spans 15 residues. V dropped 2 bases and J dropped 2 bases, with 10 bases sitting between them. Per the germline V gene, CDR1 is SGHTA and CDR2 is FQGNSA. CDR3 DNA: TGTGCCAGCAGCTTACAGGGAAGGACTGGAAACACCATATATTTT. Translated: CASSLQGRTGNTIYF.

This clone was counted once. The chain has TRBV4-2 and TRBJ2-7; 12 nucleotides align to TRBD2. Germline V gives CDR1 LGHNA, CDR2 YNFKEQ. J gave up 6 bases and V 5 bases, and 8 bases lay outside the gene matches. The CDR3 runs to 15 residues. CDR3 sequence (DNA): TGTGCCAGCAGCTCAGGACTAGCGGGGTTCGGCGAGCAGTACTTC. Protein sequence: CASSSGLAGFGEQYF.

The V and J genes are TRBV2 and TRBJ1-2; a possible D gene is TRBD1 (6 bases). V was pared by 2 bases and J by 3 bases, with 13 bases between. Germline V lookup: CDR1 SNHLY, CDR2 FYNNEI. The CDR3 runs 15 residues. For the CDR3, the DNA is TGTGCCAGCAGTGAATCCCGGGACACGGACTATGGCTACACCTTC. This codes for CASSESRDTDYGYTF. Full variable domain (outside the CDR3, taken from reference TRBV2 and TRBJ1-2): EPEVTQTPSHQVTQMGQEVILRCVPISNHLYFYWYRQILGQKVEFLVSFYNNEISEKSEIFDDQFSVERPDGSNFTLKIRSTKLEDSAMYFCASSESRDTDYGYTFGSGTRLTVV.

The chain recombines TRBV19 with TRBJ1-3; TRBD1 agrees at 10 bases. V shed 4 bases, J shed 0 bases, and the junction held 15 bases outside the gene matches. From germline, CDR1 is LNHDA and CDR2 SQIVND (reference sequence). This CDR3 has 20 amino acids. The CDR3 protein is CASSSESRTGGIYSGNTIYF. DNA for the CDR3: TGTGCCAGTAGTAGCGAGAGCAGGACAGGGGGTATCTACTCTGGAAACACCATATATTTT.

The rearrangement joins TRBV7-6 to TRBJ1-2, with a possible D match to TRBD1 (6 bases). CDR3 length: 15 residues. The germline V gene has CDR1 SGHVS and CDR2 FNYEAQ. With 5 bases removed from V and 4 bases from J, the gap between germline ends came to 17 bases. CDR3 region: CASSLSRGGGYGYTF. The CDR3 DNA is TGTGCCAGCAGCCTCTCCAGGGGCGGAGGCTATGGCTACACCTTC.